The sequence of this T cell receptor beta chain was determined in a study of beta chain features in type 1 diabetes. General study results and limits: Significant though moderate, a shortening of TCRB CDR3s appeared in all four CD4+ subsets of Type 1 diabetes patients. Relative to healthy donors, patients appeared to have naive, central memory and Treg TCRB repertoires that were more similar.

As every portion of the isolated RNA was reverse transcribed, the sequencing read expressed TCRB transcripts. The method was immunoSEQ multiplex PCR; TCRdb's version includes in-frame clones alone and lacks a portion of them. The sample lists 600,000 to 700,000 clones, around 11% occurring once. CDR1 and CDR2 (germline): SGHVS, FQNEAQ. Trimming at V came to 3 bases and at J to 3 bases, leaving 5 bases not matched to a gene. CDR3 size: 15 residues. For this clone: The antigen remains undetermined.

Sequences were obtained from naive CD4+ T cells from blood. The TCR comes from a man aged 25 to 40 with type 1 diabetes. The chain joins TRBV7-8 to TRBJ1-1; 9 bases are shared with TRBD1. This CDR3 reads CASSLDRGPHTEAFF. CDR3 sequence (DNA): TGTGCCAGCAGCTTGGACAGGGGACCACACACTGAAGCTTTCTTT.